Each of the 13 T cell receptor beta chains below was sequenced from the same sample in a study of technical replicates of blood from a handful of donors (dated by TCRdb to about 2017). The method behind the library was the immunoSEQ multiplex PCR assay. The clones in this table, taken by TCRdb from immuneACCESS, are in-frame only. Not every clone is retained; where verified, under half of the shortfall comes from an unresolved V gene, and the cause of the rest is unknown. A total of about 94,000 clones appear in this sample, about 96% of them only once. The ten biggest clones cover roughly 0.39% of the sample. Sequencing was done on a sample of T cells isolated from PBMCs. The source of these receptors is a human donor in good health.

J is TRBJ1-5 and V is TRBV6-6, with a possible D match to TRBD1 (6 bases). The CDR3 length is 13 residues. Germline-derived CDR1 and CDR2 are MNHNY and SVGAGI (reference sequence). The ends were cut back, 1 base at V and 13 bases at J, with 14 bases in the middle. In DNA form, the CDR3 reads TGTGCCAGCAGTTACTACCCGGGACAAACTCAGCATTTT. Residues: CASSYYPGQTQHF.

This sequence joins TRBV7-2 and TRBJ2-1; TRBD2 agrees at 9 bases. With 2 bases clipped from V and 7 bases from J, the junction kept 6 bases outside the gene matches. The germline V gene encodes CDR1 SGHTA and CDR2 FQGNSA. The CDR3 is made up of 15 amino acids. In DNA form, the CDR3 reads TGTGCCAGCAGCTTAAGTAGCGGGAGTGCTAATGAGCAGTTCTTC. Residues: CASSLSSGSANEQFF.

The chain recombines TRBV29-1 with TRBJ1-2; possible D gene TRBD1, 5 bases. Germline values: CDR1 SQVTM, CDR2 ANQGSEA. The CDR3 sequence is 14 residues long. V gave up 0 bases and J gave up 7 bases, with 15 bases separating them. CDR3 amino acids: CSVEEVGGALGYTF. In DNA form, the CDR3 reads TGCAGCGTTGAAGAAGTGGGAGGGGCGCTTGGCTACACCTTC.

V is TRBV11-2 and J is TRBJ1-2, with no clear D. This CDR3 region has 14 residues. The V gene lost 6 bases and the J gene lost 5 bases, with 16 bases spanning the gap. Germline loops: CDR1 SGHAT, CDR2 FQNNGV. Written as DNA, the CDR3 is TGTGCCAGCAGTTCTCCGGGTTCTCTTTATGGCTACACCTTC. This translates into CASSSPGSLYGYTF.

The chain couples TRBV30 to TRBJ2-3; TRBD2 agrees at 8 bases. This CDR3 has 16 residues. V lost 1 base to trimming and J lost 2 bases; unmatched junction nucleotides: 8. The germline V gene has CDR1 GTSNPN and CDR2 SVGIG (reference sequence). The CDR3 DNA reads TGTGCCTGGAGTGGAAACCCGGGAGGGCACACAGATACGCAGTATTTT. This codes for CAWSGNPGGHTDTQYF.

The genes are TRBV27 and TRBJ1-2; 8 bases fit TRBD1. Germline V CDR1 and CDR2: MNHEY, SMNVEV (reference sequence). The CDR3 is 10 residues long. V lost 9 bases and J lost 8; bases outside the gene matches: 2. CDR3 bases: TGTGCCAGACAGGGGGGAGGCTACACCTTC. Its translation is CARQGGGYTF.

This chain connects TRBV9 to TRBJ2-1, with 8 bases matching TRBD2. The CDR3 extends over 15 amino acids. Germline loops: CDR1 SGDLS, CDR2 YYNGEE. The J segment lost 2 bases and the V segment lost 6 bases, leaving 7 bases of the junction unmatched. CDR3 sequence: CASNVAGGTYNEQFF. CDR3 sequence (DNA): TGTGCCAGCAATGTGGCGGGAGGAACCTACAATGAGCAGTTCTTC.

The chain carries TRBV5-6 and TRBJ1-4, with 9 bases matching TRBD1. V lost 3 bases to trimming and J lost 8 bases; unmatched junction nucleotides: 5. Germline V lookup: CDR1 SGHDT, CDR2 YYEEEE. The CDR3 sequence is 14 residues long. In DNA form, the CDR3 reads TGTGCCAGCAGCTCCGGGACAGGGAGCGAAAAACTGTTTTTT. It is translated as CASSSGTGSEKLFF.

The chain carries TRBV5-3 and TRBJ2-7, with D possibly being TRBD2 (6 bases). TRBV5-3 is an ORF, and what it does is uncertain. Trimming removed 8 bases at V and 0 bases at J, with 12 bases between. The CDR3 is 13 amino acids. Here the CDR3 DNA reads TGTGCCAGGACGGACTACAGCTCCTACGAGCAGTACTTC. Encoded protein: CARTDYSSYEQYF.

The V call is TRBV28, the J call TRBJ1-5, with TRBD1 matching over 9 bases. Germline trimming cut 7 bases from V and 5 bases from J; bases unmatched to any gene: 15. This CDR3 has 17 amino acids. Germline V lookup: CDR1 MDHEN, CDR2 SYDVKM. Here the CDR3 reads CASTSYWTGTGYQPQHF. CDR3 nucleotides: TGTGCCAGCACCTCATATTGGACCGGGACAGGGTATCAGCCCCAGCATTTT.

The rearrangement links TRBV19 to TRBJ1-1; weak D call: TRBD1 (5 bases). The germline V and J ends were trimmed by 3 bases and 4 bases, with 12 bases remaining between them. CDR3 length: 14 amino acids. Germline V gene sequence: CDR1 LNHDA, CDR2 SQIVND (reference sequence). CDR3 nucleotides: TGTGCCAGTAGTATCAGGGAACTGGGCACTGAAGCTTTCTTT. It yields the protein CASSIRELGTEAFF.

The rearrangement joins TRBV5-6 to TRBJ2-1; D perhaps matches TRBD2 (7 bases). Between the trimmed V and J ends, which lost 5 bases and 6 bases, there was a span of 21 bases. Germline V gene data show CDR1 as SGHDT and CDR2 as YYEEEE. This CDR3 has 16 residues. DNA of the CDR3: TGTGCCAGCAGTGGGACAAGGACGCGGGAGACCAATGAGCAGTTCTTC. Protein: CASSGTRTRETNEQFF.

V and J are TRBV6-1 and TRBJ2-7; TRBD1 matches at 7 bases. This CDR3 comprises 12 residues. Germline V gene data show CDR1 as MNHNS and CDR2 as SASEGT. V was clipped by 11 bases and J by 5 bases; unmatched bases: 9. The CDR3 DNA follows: TGTGCCTCCTCGACAGGGATCAACGAGCAGTACTTC. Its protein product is CASSTGINEQYF.